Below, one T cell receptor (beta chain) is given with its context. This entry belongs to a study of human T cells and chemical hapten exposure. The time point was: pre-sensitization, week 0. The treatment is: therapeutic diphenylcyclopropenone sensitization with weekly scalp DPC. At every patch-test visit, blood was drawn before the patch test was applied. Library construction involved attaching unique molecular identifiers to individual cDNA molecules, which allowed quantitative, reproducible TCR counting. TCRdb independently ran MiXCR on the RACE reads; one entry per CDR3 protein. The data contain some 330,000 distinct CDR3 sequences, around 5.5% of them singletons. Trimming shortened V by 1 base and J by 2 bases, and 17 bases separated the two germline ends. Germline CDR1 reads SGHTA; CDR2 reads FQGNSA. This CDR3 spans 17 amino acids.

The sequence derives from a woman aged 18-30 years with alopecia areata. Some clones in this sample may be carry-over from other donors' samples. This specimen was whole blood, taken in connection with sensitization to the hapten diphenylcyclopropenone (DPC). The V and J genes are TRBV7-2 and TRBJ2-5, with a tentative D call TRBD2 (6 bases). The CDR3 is CASSLGASSAKQETQYF. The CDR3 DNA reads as TGTGCCAGCAGCTTAGGAGCGTCTAGCGCTAAGCAAGAGACCCAGTACTTC.